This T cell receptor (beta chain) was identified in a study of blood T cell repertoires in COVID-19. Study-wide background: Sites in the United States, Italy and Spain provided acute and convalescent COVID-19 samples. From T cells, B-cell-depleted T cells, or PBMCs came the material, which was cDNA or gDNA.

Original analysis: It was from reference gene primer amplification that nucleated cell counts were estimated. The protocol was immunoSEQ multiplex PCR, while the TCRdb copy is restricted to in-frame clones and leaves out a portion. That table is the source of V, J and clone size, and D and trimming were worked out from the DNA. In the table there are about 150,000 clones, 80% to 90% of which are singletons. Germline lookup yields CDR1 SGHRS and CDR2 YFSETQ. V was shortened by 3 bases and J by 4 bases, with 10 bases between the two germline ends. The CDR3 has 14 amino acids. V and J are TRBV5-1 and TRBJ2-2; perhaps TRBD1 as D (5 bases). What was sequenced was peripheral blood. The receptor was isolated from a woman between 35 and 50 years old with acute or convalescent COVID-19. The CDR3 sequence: CASSSGHSTGELFF. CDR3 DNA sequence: TGCGCCAGCAGCTCAGGACACTCCACCGGGGAGCTGTTTTTT.